A single sample is the source of the 15 T cell receptor beta chains below, sequenced in a study of blood T cells in healthy people across ages (dated by TCRdb to about 2015). Library generation was performed with 5' RACE. Instrument on record: Illumina HiSeq 2500. A second roughly 6 to 12 cycle PCR used a sample-barcoded 5' primer and a J-beta primer mix. The public reads were run again by TCRdb, first through fastp at Q25 and then through MiXCR, and only productive beta chains were kept. A single entry per CDR3 protein holds the most common genes and DNA from its merged rows. For this sample the table gives 600,000 or so distinct CDR3 sequences, of which under 25% were detected only once. The ten largest clonotypes hold roughly 3.6% of the sample. The specimen sequenced was blood. The receptor source for this set is a man aged 65 to 79 in good health.

Only a few counts were recorded for this clonotype. The chain recombines TRBV3-1 with TRBJ1-2, with D possibly being TRBD1 (5 bases). The CDR3 contains 16 residues. V lost 0 bases and J 7 bases, leaving 18 bases between the germline ends. CDR1 and CDR2 from the germline V gene are LGHDT and YNNKEL (reference sequence). This CDR3 is CASSQEPDGGLGGYTF. In nucleotides, the CDR3 is TGTGCCAGCAGCCAAGAGCCCGACGGGGGTCTTGGTGGCTACACCTTC.

V is TRBV5-1 and J is TRBJ2-6; D is perhaps TRBD1 or TRBD2 (6 bases each). The CDR3 loop spans 17 amino acids. Germline CDR1 SGHRS, CDR2 YFSETQ. Trimming left V 0 bases short and J 3 bases short, with 13 bases between. This CDR3 is CASSLDPGARGANVLTF. DNA for the CDR3: TGCGCCAGCAGCTTGGACCCGGGGGCGCGTGGGGCCAACGTCCTGACTTTC.

This clonotype has just a few counts. V gene TRBV9 combines with J gene TRBJ2-1, with TRBD1 matching over 7 bases. Germline values: CDR1 SGDLS, CDR2 YYNGEE. Losses at the gene ends were 4 bases for V and 2 bases for J; bases not matched to a gene: 6. CDR3 length: 15 amino acids. CDR3 protein: CASSLTGQAYNEQFF. The CDR3 DNA reads as TGTGCCAGCAGCCTAACAGGACAGGCCTACAATGAGCAGTTCTTC. Filled out from reference TRBV9 and TRBJ2-1, the complete variable domain reads DSGVTQTPKHLITATGQRVTLRCSPRSGDLSVYWYQQSLDQGLQFLIQYYNGEERAKGNILERFSAQQFPDLHSELNLSSLELGDSALYFCASSLTGQAYNEQFFGPGTRLTVL.

The chain employs TRBV27 and TRBJ2-5; D is ambiguous. Gene TRBJ2-7 matches the end of the DNA better, so the J call may be wrong. Germline V gene lookup returns CDR1 MNHEY and CDR2 SMNVEV (reference sequence). The CDR3 consists of 13 residues. As DNA, the CDR3 is TGTGCCAGCAGTGTTAGGGTGGCCTACGAGCAGTACTTC. It is translated as CASSVRVAYEQYF.

The genes are TRBV5-8 and TRBJ2-1; 7 nucleotides line up with TRBD1. The CDR3 sequence is 18 residues long. V was clipped by 4 bases and J by 3 bases; unmatched bases: 16. Germline CDR1 SGHTS, CDR2 YDEGEE. The CDR3: CASSPGQAFRSFYNEQFF. The CDR3 nucleotides read TGTGCCAGCAGCCCCGGACAGGCTTTCCGTTCCTTCTACAATGAGCAGTTCTTC.

This CDR3 is CASSYSRAEQFF. CDR3 bases: TGTGCCAGCAGTTACTCCCGGGCGGAGCAGTTCTTC. The J gene is TRBJ2-1, the V gene TRBV6-5; D gene unclear. The ends were cut back, 0 bases at V and 10 bases at J, with 7 bases in the middle. Germline loops: CDR1 MNHEY, CDR2 SVGAGI. The CDR3 runs 12 residues.

The V and J genes are TRBV20-1 and TRBJ1-6; 8 positions agree with TRBD1. Germline V gene sequence: CDR1 DFQATT, CDR2 SNEGSKA (reference sequence). V lost 4 bases and J lost 2; bases outside the gene matches: 10. This CDR3 contains 17 residues. CDR3 loop: CSATDGQGYTYNSPLHF. The DNA for the CDR3 is TGCAGTGCTACCGATGGACAGGGCTACACCTATAATTCACCCCTCCACTTT.

The V gene is TRBV20-1, the J gene TRBJ2-1; 8 bases match TRBD2. Unmatched junction bases numbered 6, after V lost 6 bases and J lost 5 bases. CDR3 length equals 13 residues. Germline V CDR1 and CDR2: DFQATT, SNEGSKA (reference sequence). The CDR3 sequence is CSAERESHNEQFF. The CDR3 nucleotides read TGCAGTGCCGAGCGGGAGAGTCACAATGAGCAGTTCTTC.

In this sample, this clonotype turned up a few times. The J gene is TRBJ2-1, the V gene TRBV20-1; D could derive from TRBD1 or TRBD2 (5 bases each). V gave up 3 bases and J gave up 4 bases, with 10 bases separating them. Germline values: CDR1 DFQATT, CDR2 SNEGSKA (reference sequence). This CDR3 contains 13 residues. The CDR3 reads CSAREDTYNEQFF. In DNA, the CDR3 is TGCAGTGCTAGGGAGGACACATACAATGAGCAGTTCTTC.

This clonotype turned up a few times. In nucleotides, the CDR3 is TGTGCCAAGGATAGGGGAGGAGAGACCCAGTACTTC. It yields the protein CAKDRGGETQYF. The chain links TRBV10-3 to TRBJ2-5; D perhaps matches TRBD2 (6 bases). The length of the CDR3 is 12 residues. The germline V and J ends were trimmed by 10 bases and 4 bases, with 13 bases remaining between them. Germline loops: CDR1 ENHRY, CDR2 SYGVKD.

The V call is TRBV20-1, the J call TRBJ2-1; 7 bases map to TRBD2. The CDR3 sequence is 16 residues long. V dropped 3 bases and J dropped 9; count of bases not matched to a gene: 17. In germline, CDR1 is DFQATT, CDR2 SNEGSKA (reference sequence). The CDR3 loop reads CSARSTAAGIQSEQFF. The CDR3 DNA sequence: TGCAGTGCTAGGTCCACCGCAGCGGGAATACAAAGTGAGCAGTTCTTC.

J is TRBJ2-3 and V is TRBV15; a possible D gene is TRBD2 (5 bases). Per germline, CDR1 LNHNV and CDR2 YYDKDF (reference sequence). Trimming stripped 3 bases from V and 1 base from J, with 11 bases between. The CDR3 spans 15 residues. As DNA, the CDR3 is TGTGCCACCAGCAGTACTAGATTTCGCACAGATACGCAGTATTTT. It yields the protein CATSSTRFRTDTQYF. Variable domain in full (rest from reference TRBV15 and TRBJ2-3): DAMVIQNPRYQVTQFGKPVTLSCSQTLNHNVMYWYQQKSSQAPKLLFHYYDKDFNNEADTPDNFQSRRPNTSFCFLDIRSPGLGDTAMYLCATSSTRFRTDTQYFGPGTRLTVL.

This clonotype was observed a handful of times. The chain couples TRBV30 to TRBJ1-1; D not resolved. V lost 0 bases and J lost 3, with 5 bases in between. CDR3 length: 12 amino acids. The germline V gene has CDR1 GTSNPN and CDR2 SVGIG (reference sequence). The CDR3 here is CAWSVAHTEAFF. The CDR3, as DNA: TGTGCCTGGAGTGTAGCTCACACTGAAGCTTTCTTT.

A few counts support this clonotype. The gene calls are TRBV2 and TRBJ1-2; no clear D gene. This CDR3 contains 15 residues. Germline V gene sequence: CDR1 SNHLY, CDR2 FYNNEI. Trimming pared 1 base from V and 2 bases from J, leaving 11 bases between. In DNA form, the CDR3 reads TGTGCCAGCAGTGAAGAGGACGGAGGGAACTATGGCTACACCTTC. Translated, it gives CASSEEDGGNYGYTF. Full variable domain (remainder filled in from reference TRBV2 and TRBJ1-2): EPEVTQTPSHQVTQMGQEVILRCVPISNHLYFYWYRQILGQKVEFLVSFYNNEISEKSEIFDDQFSVERPDGSNFTLKIRSTKLEDSAMYFCASSEEDGGNYGYTFGSGTRLTVV.

The chain joins TRBV5-1 to TRBJ1-4, with 8 positions matching TRBD1. Germline V gene lookup returns CDR1 SGHRS and CDR2 YFSETQ. V lost 2 bases and J lost 0; bases outside the gene matches: 3. CDR3 length: 16 amino acids. The CDR3 protein is CASSFGQGPTNEKLFF. CDR3 in DNA: TGCGCCAGCAGCTTCGGACAGGGTCCAACTAATGAAAAACTGTTTTTT.